This entry is about one TCR beta chain. No antigen is known for it. In this CDR3 the conserved last residue, phenylalanine or tryptophan, is missing, so a read error is likely. Three nested ARM-PCR rounds with V-beta and C-beta primers built TCRB libraries. Input was around 0.5 ug total RNA, reverse-transcribed with a C-beta primer. No unique molecular identifiers were described for these TCRB libraries. TCRdb re-derived calls from the multiplex PCR reads in MiXCR, one entry per CDR3 protein. The sample consists of 8,000 to 10,000 distinct CDR3 sequences, just over 65% of them appearing once. This sample is part of a study of tumor-infiltrating lymphocytes in glioblastoma multiforme. Study conclusions and caveats: The T cells in this sample were not sorted into functional subsets. RNA-based TCR sequencing may distort clone frequencies, since cells carry unequal TCR transcript numbers.

The receptor's source is a male donor with glioblastoma. The sample comprised brain tumor tissue.

This chain's CDR3 is CASNPSGAGQLQHL. Written as DNA, the CDR3 is TGTGCCAGCAACCCCTCCGGAGCGGGTCAGCTCCAGCATCTT. The chain combines TRBV12-3 or TRBV12-4 with TRBJ1-5; no firm D call. The CDR3 runs to 14 residues.